This T cell receptor (beta chain) was recorded in a study of T-cell memory formation after mild COVID-19. Study-wide results and limits: Clones shrinking from day 15 to 85 showed even CD4/CD8 mixes; later expanders tilted CD4+.

This clonotype was detected a few times. Its antigen is not identified. One entry per CDR3 protein results from TCRdb running MiXCR on the 5' RACE reads. The sample carries approximately 410,000 distinct CDR3 sequences, 23% recorded once. CDR3 length equals 15 residues. With 0 bases removed from V and 3 bases from J, the gap between germline ends came to 13 bases. CDR1 SGHRS and CDR2 YFSETQ come from the germline V gene. The sample comprised PBMCs or a T cell subset sorted from them (not recorded which). The chain recombines TRBV5-1 with TRBJ2-7, with D perhaps matching TRBD2 (5 bases). The TCR was taken from an adult woman who had mild COVID-19 (a few samples of this study predate the infection). Cell type and time point are not known. The CDR3 DNA is TGCGCCAGCAGCTTGGTAAGCGACTACCGCTACGAGCAGTACTTC. Protein product: CASSLVSDYRYEQYF.